Presented here are 20 T cell receptor beta chains from one specimen sequenced in a study of response to subunit inactivated influenza vaccine. TCRdb independently ran MiXCR on the RT-PCR reads; one entry per CDR3 protein. The sample has about 520,000 distinct CDR3 sequences, about 7.2% seen once. Sample: PBMCs from blood, taken around 25 months after vaccination. These receptors were taken from a man aged 45-69 years who received an inactivated influenza vaccine.

This clonotype was counted between two and nine times. The J gene is TRBJ2-1, the V gene TRBV4-3, with 10 bases matching TRBD1. With V trimmed by 6 bases and J by 1 base, 12 bases remained unmatched. This CDR3 comprises 18 residues. Per the germline V gene, CDR1 is LGHNA and CDR2 is YSLEER. CDR3 DNA sequence: TGCGCCAGCAGTCAGACAGGGGGCGTCTCGAGGTCCTACAATGAGCAGTTCTTC. This encodes CASSQTGGVSRSYNEQFF.

This clonotype was observed a handful of times. The chain is built from TRBV18 and TRBJ1-4; tentative D call: TRBD1 (5 bases). V lost 3 bases and J lost 0, with 11 bases in between. This CDR3 has 16 amino acids. Germline lookup yields CDR1 KGHSH and CDR2 LQKENI. CDR3 region: CASSPGTPATNEKLFF. CDR3 DNA sequence: TGTGCCAGCTCACCGGGGACGCCCGCAACTAATGAAAAACTGTTTTTT. Supplemented by reference TRBV18 and TRBJ1-4, the full variable domain reads NAGVMQNPRHLVRRRGQEARLRCSPMKGHSHVYWYRQLPEEGLKFMVYLQKENIIDESGMPKERFSAEFPKEGPSILRIQQVVRGDSAAYFCASSPGTPATNEKLFFGSGTQLSVL.

This clonotype was recorded at least ten times. V usage is TRBV20-1 and J usage is TRBJ2-7; D not resolved. CDR1 and CDR2 (germline): DFQATT, SNEGSKA (reference sequence). V was shortened by 3 bases and J by 2 bases, with 11 bases between the two germline ends. The CDR3 extends over 13 amino acids. In DNA, the CDR3 is TGCAGTGCTAGTACCGGGTGGACCTACGAGCAGTACTTC. Its translation: CSASTGWTYEQYF.

This clonotype was seen more than once but under ten times. The chain couples TRBV2 to TRBJ2-5; no definite D call. CDR1 and CDR2 from the germline V gene are SNHLY and FYNNEI. The CDR3 consists of 14 residues. Trimming pared 3 bases from V and 4 bases from J, leaving 12 bases between. Written as DNA, the CDR3 is TGTGCCAGCAGTGATGAGTTGGACCCAGAGACCCAGTACTTC. As protein: CASSDELDPETQYF.

The chain links TRBV5-6 to TRBJ2-7; 7 bases are shared with TRBD1. CDR1 and CDR2 from the germline V gene are SGHDT and YYEEEE. The CDR3 is 15 residues long. Unmatched junction bases numbered 11, after V lost 7 bases and J lost 1 base. CDR3 coding DNA: TGTGCCAGCGGCAACAGGGGATGGGCTTCCTACGAGCAGTACTTC. Translated, it gives CASGNRGWASYEQYF.

This clonotype was counted ten times or more. This rearrangement joins TRBV6-1 to TRBJ2-7; either TRBD1 or TRBD2 may supply D (5 bases each). With 2 bases removed from V and 3 bases from J, the gap between germline ends came to 14 bases. The CDR3 runs to 15 residues. CDR1 is MNHNS, CDR2 SASEGT, per germline. The CDR3 region has the DNA TGTGCCAGCAGTGAAAACGGGGCATCACTCTACGAGCAGTACTTC. Protein product: CASSENGASLYEQYF.

This chain uses TRBV27 with TRBJ2-7; 9 nucleotides match TRBD1. Trimming removed 4 bases from V and 3 bases from J; junction bases left unmatched: 10. The CDR3 totals 16 residues. The germline gives CDR1 MNHEY, CDR2 SMNVEV (reference sequence). CDR3 nucleotide sequence: TGTGCCAGCAGTTGGACAGGGGTTAGAGGATTCTACGAGCAGTACTTC. Amino acid sequence: CASSWTGVRGFYEQYF.

This clonotype was observed a handful of times. The V and J genes are TRBV5-1 and TRBJ2-7; perhaps TRBD1 as D (6 bases). This CDR3 is built from 15 residues. V lost 3 bases and J 0 bases, leaving 13 bases between the germline ends. Germline CDR1 reads SGHRS; CDR2 reads YFSETQ. CDR3 nucleotide sequence: TGCGCCAGCAGCTCCTCCGGACAGTACTCCTACGAGCAGTACTTC. Its translation is CASSSSGQYSYEQYF.

This clonotype was seen many times. The chain uses TRBV6-5 and TRBJ2-1; 11 bases map to TRBD2. The CDR3 consists of 15 residues. Germline V gene sequence: CDR1 MNHEY, CDR2 SVGAGI. J gave up 5 bases and V 6 bases, and 6 bases lay outside the gene matches. CDR3 sequence (DNA): TGTGCCAGCAGCTTAGCGGGAGGGAGGGACAATGAGCAGTTCTTC. Protein: CASSLAGGRDNEQFF.

This clonotype occurred a few times. The V call is TRBV4-3, the J call TRBJ2-3; D is possibly TRBD2 (5 bases). Deletions cut 0 bases from V and 3 bases from J, with 10 bases between. The germline gives CDR1 LGHNA, CDR2 YSLEER. CDR3 length: 15 residues. The CDR3 loop is CASSQERRRTDTQYF. The CDR3 DNA sequence: TGCGCCAGCAGCCAAGAAAGGCGGAGGACAGATACGCAGTATTTT.

This clonotype was detected many times. The chain joins TRBV28 to TRBJ2-7, with D possibly called TRBD1 or TRBD2 (5 bases each). The CDR3 sequence is 16 residues long. The V end was cut by 4 bases, the J end by 1 base, with 17 bases between. Germline values: CDR1 MDHEN, CDR2 SYDVKM. The CDR3 sequence: CASSSRTGKGSYEQYF. CDR3 DNA: TGTGCCAGCAGTTCCCGGACGGGGAAGGGGTCCTACGAGCAGTACTTC.

This clonotype was seen many times. CDR3 nucleotides: TGTGCCAGCAGTTTACCACGGGCAGGAAGGTCCTACAATGAGCAGTTCTTC. This translates into CASSLPRAGRSYNEQFF. The V call is TRBV28, the J call TRBJ2-1; D is unresolved. Germline loops: CDR1 MDHEN, CDR2 SYDVKM. V was shortened by 2 bases and J by 1 base, with 15 bases between the two germline ends. The CDR3 is 17 amino acids.

A word on this clonotype: It may be a read error: a sequence one base away is much more abundant. The chain links TRBV20-1 to TRBJ2-5, with D perhaps TRBD1 (6 bases). This CDR3 contains 14 residues. Germline V gene sequence: CDR1 DFQATT, CDR2 SNEGSKA (reference sequence). Trimming stripped 2 bases from V and 0 bases from J, with 10 bases between. As DNA, the CDR3 is TGCAGTGCTAGAAGGGACACGTACCAAGAGACCCAGTACTTC. Its translation is CSARRDTYQETQYF.

The rearrangement uses TRBV7-2 and TRBJ1-3; D possibly corresponds to TRBD1 (5 bases). Trimming removed 8 bases at V and 4 bases at J, with 18 bases between. Germline V lookup: CDR1 SGHTA, CDR2 FQGNSA. This CDR3 comprises 15 residues. In DNA, the CDR3 is TGTGCCAGCGTTGAGGGTTCAGGGCTAGGAAACACCATATATTTT. It specifies CASVEGSGLGNTIYF.

This clonotype was observed many times. This rearrangement joins TRBV20-1 to TRBJ1-5, with TRBD1 matching over 8 bases. V gave up 5 bases and J gave up 1 base; unmatched junction bases: 7. Germline CDR1 reads DFQATT; CDR2 reads SNEGSKA (reference sequence). This CDR3 is 15 amino acids long. The CDR3 DNA is TGCAGTGCTTCTCGACAGGGGCTAAGCAATCAGCCCCAGCATTTT. Its translation: CSASRQGLSNQPQHF.

V is TRBV6-2 or TRBV6-3 and J is TRBJ2-3; D remains ambiguous. CDR1 is MNHEY, CDR2 SVGEGT, per germline. The CDR3 has 16 residues. Trimming cost V 2 bases and J 4 bases, with 16 bases left between them. CDR3 sequence reads: CASSYKWNEPADTQYF. The CDR3 DNA is TGTGCCAGCAGTTACAAATGGAATGAGCCCGCAGATACGCAGTATTTT.

This clonotype was seen many times. The rearrangement joins TRBV14 to TRBJ2-3; tentatively, D is TRBD1 (5 bases). The germline gives CDR1 SGHDN, CDR2 FVKESK. V was shortened by 4 bases and J by 0 bases, with 11 bases between the two germline ends. The CDR3 has 15 residues. CDR3 residues: CASSRQLASTDTQYF. The CDR3 DNA sequence: TGTGCCAGCAGCCGACAGTTGGCTAGCACAGATACGCAGTATTTT.

Ten or more counts support this clonotype. This chain connects TRBV20-1 to TRBJ1-1; D perhaps matches TRBD1 (5 bases). This CDR3 is built from 14 residues. Germline CDR1 DFQATT, CDR2 SNEGSKA (reference sequence). The V end lost 8 bases, the J end lost 6 bases, and 22 bases lay between the germline ends. The chain's CDR3 is CSSKRRGMAAEAFF. The CDR3 coding sequence is TGCAGTTCGAAAAGAAGGGGAATGGCCGCTGAAGCTTTCTTT.

This clonotype showed up many times. This chain joins TRBV5-1 and TRBJ2-1, with TRBD1 identical over 9 bases. The V gene's germline CDR1 is SGHRS and CDR2 YFSETQ. The CDR3 runs 14 residues. V lost 4 bases to trimming and J lost 3 bases; unmatched junction nucleotides: 2. The CDR3 DNA sequence: TGCGCCAGCAGCGGACAGGGGCGCTACAATGAGCAGTTCTTC. It codes for CASSGQGRYNEQFF. The full variable domain, in which reference TRBV5-1 and TRBJ2-1 provide the parts outside the CDR3, is KAGVTQTPRYLIKTRGQQVTLSCSPISGHRSVSWYQQTPGQGLQFLFEYFSETQRNKGNFPGRFSGRQFSNSRSEMNVSTLELGDSALYLCASSGQGRYNEQFFGPGTRLTVL.

The rearrangement uses TRBV20-1 and TRBJ2-3; TRBD2 agrees at 12 bases. Germline CDR1 and CDR2: DFQATT and SNEGSKA (reference sequence). With V trimmed by 6 bases and J by 0 bases, 7 bases remained unmatched. This CDR3 comprises 16 residues. CDR3 in amino acids: CSAQLAGGRSTDTQYF. For the CDR3, the DNA is TGCAGTGCCCAACTAGCGGGGGGCCGTAGCACAGATACGCAGTATTTT.